This T cell receptor beta chain was sequenced in a study of blood T cell repertoires in COVID-19. Study-wide background: Acute and convalescent COVID-19 samples came from the United States, Italy and Spain.

From germline, CDR1 is MDHEN and CDR2 SYDVKM. This CDR3 comprises 18 residues. Trimming removed 4 bases from V and 7 bases from J; junction bases left unmatched: 22. The data were produced by immunoSEQ multiplex PCR, yet TCRdb's version contains in-frame clones alone and is incomplete. The repertoire has 200,000 to 250,000 clones, 80% of them found once; the top ten carry roughly 13%. The TCR was taken from a human donor in a cohort sampled during active COVID-19. The sequencing input was peripheral blood. The chain has TRBV28 and TRBJ2-7; 7 positions match TRBD2. The CDR3 region is CASSSVRVASGTIEEQYF. CDR3 nucleotides: TGTGCCAGCAGTTCGGTCCGCGTAGCTAGCGGAACCATAGAGGAGCAGTACTTC.